These 20 T cell receptor beta chains share one sample of origin, sequenced in a study of spatial heterogeneity in lung cancer. A single record per CDR3 protein comes from TCRdb applying MiXCR to the 5' RACE reads. The profile shows about 44,000 distinct CDR3 sequences, approximately 15% of them singletons. Documented time point: sample taken at primary tumor resection. From tumor, nontumor lung or frozen PBMC, whole RNA was taken unsorted for sequencing. Sequencing was performed on PBMCs, taken at surgery. These receptors originate from a male donor with early-stage non-small cell lung cancer.

This clonotype was seen a few times. CDR3 residues: CASSPDRIQPQHF. In DNA form, the CDR3 reads TGTGCCAGCAGCCCAGACCGGATTCAGCCCCAGCATTTT. The gene calls are TRBV11-2 and TRBJ1-5, with no clear D. The CDR3 runs to 13 residues. Trimming took off 5 bases at V and 6 bases at J, with 11 bases between the two ends. CDR1 and CDR2 from the germline V gene are SGHAT and FQNNGV.

CDR3 in DNA: TGCAGCGTTGAAGGAGGACTAGCTTACAATGAGCAGTTCTTC. Its translation is CSVEGGLAYNEQFF. The chain recombines TRBV29-1 with TRBJ2-1, with 8 nucleotides matching TRBD2. CDR3 length equals 14 residues. Germline assignment: CDR1 SQVTM and CDR2 ANQGSEA. Trimming took 1 base from V and 4 from J; bases not matched to a gene: 3.

This clonotype was counted many times. The genes are TRBV5-1 and TRBJ2-3; TRBD2 matches 7 bases. V shed 6 bases, J shed 2 bases, and the junction held 24 bases outside the gene matches. The CDR3 contains 20 residues. Germline values: CDR1 SGHRS, CDR2 YFSETQ. This CDR3 is CASTLKPGLPKNYHTDTQYF. The CDR3 region has the DNA TGCGCCAGCACCTTAAAACCGGGACTACCCAAAAATTATCACACAGATACGCAGTATTTT.

This clonotype was detected many times. The gene calls are TRBV15 and TRBJ2-1; no reliable D call. V was trimmed by 3 bases and J by 2 bases, leaving 5 bases between them. Germline V CDR1 and CDR2: LNHNV, YYDKDF (reference sequence). CDR3 length: 13 residues. For the CDR3, the DNA is TGTGCCACCAGCAGGGAACCCTACAATGAGCAGTTCTTC. It specifies CATSREPYNEQFF.

This clonotype was observed a few times. V usage is TRBV12-3 or TRBV12-4 and J usage is TRBJ1-5; possibly TRBD1 for D (6 bases). This CDR3 contains 13 residues. Deletions cut 2 bases from V and 6 bases from J, with 8 bases between. The CDR3, as DNA: TGTGCCAGCAGTTTACAGGGGCGTCAGCCCCAGCATTTT. It translates to CASSLQGRQPQHF.

The sample holds a few counts of this clonotype. The V gene is TRBV2, the J gene TRBJ2-5; D possibly matches TRBD1 or TRBD2 (6 bases each). CDR1 SNHLY and CDR2 FYNNEI come from the germline V gene. V shed 6 bases and J shed 4 bases, with 15 bases lying between them. The CDR3 extends over 14 amino acids. In DNA, the CDR3 is TGTGCCAGCAGGGGACAAACGCGGGGAGAGACCCAGTACTTC. Amino acid sequence: CASRGQTRGETQYF. Based on the CDR3 plus reference TRBV2 and TRBJ2-5, the full variable domain is EPEVTQTPSHQVTQMGQEVILRCVPISNHLYFYWYRQILGQKVEFLVSFYNNEISEKSEIFDDQFSVERPDGSNFTLKIRSTKLEDSAMYFCASRGQTRGETQYFGPGTRLLVL.

The V call is TRBV29-1, the J call TRBJ2-7; 14 bases are shared with TRBD2. This CDR3 spans 14 amino acids. V shed 5 bases and J 2 bases; nucleotides not matched to a gene: 2. Germline V gene data show CDR1 as SQVTM and CDR2 as ANQGSEA. This CDR3 is CSVTGLAGAYEQYF. As DNA, the CDR3 is TGCAGCGTTACGGGACTAGCGGGAGCCTACGAGCAGTACTTC.

The genes are TRBV7-9 and TRBJ1-6; no definite D call. Germline-derived CDR1 and CDR2 are SEHNR and FQNEAQ (reference sequence). V gave up 5 bases and J gave up 5 bases, with 13 bases separating them. The CDR3 totals 15 residues. The CDR3 sequence: CASSPLSGDNSPLHF. The CDR3 DNA reads as TGTGCCAGCAGCCCCCTTTCAGGTGATAATTCACCCCTCCACTTT. Full variable domain (rest looked up from reference TRBV7-9 and TRBJ1-6): DTGVSQNPRHKITKRGQNVTFRCDPISEHNRLYWYRQTLGQGPEFLTYFQNEAQLEKSRLLSDRFSAERPKGSFSTLEIQRTEQGDSAMYLCASSPLSGDNSPLHFGNGTRLTVT.

The chain couples TRBV7-9 to TRBJ2-3; 9 bases are shared with TRBD1. CDR1 SEHNR and CDR2 FQNEAQ come from the germline V gene (reference sequence). The CDR3 has 14 amino acids. Germline trimming cut 3 bases from V and 6 bases from J; bases unmatched to any gene: 4. In nucleotides, the CDR3 is TGTGCCAGCAGCTTGTGGGACAGGGCTGATACGCAGTATTTT. It encodes CASSLWDRADTQYF.

The gene calls are TRBV5-1 and TRBJ2-5; D is possibly TRBD1 or TRBD2 (5 bases each). With 0 bases removed from V and 5 bases from J, the gap between germline ends came to 14 bases. CDR1 is SGHRS, CDR2 YFSETQ, per germline. The CDR3 spans 15 residues. This chain's CDR3 is CASSLGQGPQETQYF. The CDR3 DNA follows: TGCGCCAGCAGCTTGGGGCAGGGACCCCAGGAGACCCAGTACTTC. The full variable domain, completed using reference TRBV5-1 and TRBJ2-5, is KAGVTQTPRYLIKTRGQQVTLSCSPISGHRSVSWYQQTPGQGLQFLFEYFSETQRNKGNFPGRFSGRQFSNSRSEMNVSTLELGDSALYLCASSLGQGPQETQYFGPGTRLLVL.

This clonotype was picked up a small number of times. As DNA, the CDR3 is TGTGCCAGCAGCGCTCCCCGGGTCGGGACGGACCACAGCTCTGGAAACACCATATATTTT. It codes for CASSAPRVGTDHSSGNTIYF. The J gene is TRBJ1-3, the V gene TRBV7-2, with D maybe TRBD1 (5 bases). The V end was cut by 5 bases, the J end by 0 bases, with 26 bases between. Germline V gene lookup returns CDR1 SGHTA and CDR2 FQGNSA. There are 20 residues in the CDR3.

This clonotype was seen more than once but under ten times. V and J are TRBV4-1 and TRBJ1-2; weak D call: TRBD1 (6 bases). Germline V gene data show CDR1 as MGHRA and CDR2 as YSYEKL. The CDR3 contains 15 residues. V lost 3 bases, J lost 5 bases, and 16 bases lay in between. CDR3 sequence: CASSHPTGGGYGYTF. The DNA for the CDR3 is TGCGCCAGCAGCCACCCGACAGGAGGAGGGTATGGCTACACCTTC.

This clonotype was seen ten or more times. The J gene is TRBJ2-3, the V gene TRBV7-6; D call uncertain. This CDR3 is 13 amino acids long. The germline V and J ends were trimmed by 0 bases and 2 bases, with 3 bases remaining between them. The germline V gene encodes CDR1 SGHVS and CDR2 FNYEAQ. The CDR3 DNA follows: TGTGCCAGCAGCTTAGCCGACACAGATACGCAGTATTTT. The encoded protein is CASSLADTDTQYF. Complete variable domain (other parts from reference TRBV7-6 and TRBJ2-3): GAGVSQSPRYKVTKRGQDVALRCDPISGHVSLYWYRQALGQGPEFLTYFNYEAQQDKSGLPNDRFSAERPEGSISTLTIQRTEQRDSAMYRCASSLADTDTQYFGPGTRLTVL.

This clonotype was picked up a small number of times. V is TRBV14 and J is TRBJ1-3; no clear D. The V end was cut by 4 bases, the J end by 2 bases, with 9 bases between. CDR3 length: 14 amino acids. CDR1 and CDR2 (germline): SGHDN, FVKESK. In nucleotides, the CDR3 is TGTGCCAGCAGCCCCGTGGGAGCTGGAAACACCATATATTTT. Its protein is CASSPVGAGNTIYF.

J is TRBJ2-3 and V is TRBV6-2 or TRBV6-3; a weak D match, TRBD1 (5 bases). The germline V gene encodes CDR1 MNHEY and CDR2 SVGEGT. Trimming removed 6 bases at V and 5 bases at J, with 9 bases between. The CDR3 loop spans 12 amino acids. CDR3 protein: CASSLRVDTQYF. In nucleotides, the CDR3 is TGTGCCAGCAGCCTCAGGGTAGATACGCAGTATTTT.

This chain connects TRBV7-8 to TRBJ2-4, with D perhaps TRBD2 (5 bases). This CDR3 comprises 16 residues. Germline CDR1 SGHVS, CDR2 FQNEAQ. The V gene lost 1 base and the J gene lost 3 bases, with 13 bases spanning the gap. The CDR3 DNA sequence: TGTGCCAGCAGCTTAGGATATCGGGGAGTCAAAAACATTCAGTACTTC. It yields the protein CASSLGYRGVKNIQYF.

The V call is TRBV4-1, the J call TRBJ2-3, with 12 bases that match TRBD2. V lost 1 base to trimming and J lost 2 bases; unmatched junction nucleotides: 4. The CDR3 covers 17 residues. Germline loops: CDR1 MGHRA, CDR2 YSYEKL. This CDR3 is CASSQAGLAGLTDTQYF. The DNA of the CDR3 is TGCGCCAGCAGCCAAGCCGGACTAGCGGGACTCACAGATACGCAGTATTTT.

This clonotype showed up many times. This chain connects TRBV20-1 to TRBJ2-7, with D possibly being TRBD2 (6 bases). Trimming removed 6 bases from V and 6 bases from J, with 24 bases in between. This CDR3 contains 15 residues. CDR1 is DFQATT and CDR2 is SNEGSKA in the germline V gene (reference sequence). CDR3 DNA sequence: TGCAGTGCGTCTTCCGGGACTTCCCCTCTAGCCGAGCAGTACTTC. Protein product: CSASSGTSPLAEQYF.

This clonotype was found a few times. The V and J genes are TRBV7-2 and TRBJ2-5, with D unclear. The CDR3 contains 13 residues. V was shortened by 4 bases and J by 1 base, with 7 bases between the two germline ends. Germline values: CDR1 SGHTA, CDR2 FQGNSA. The CDR3 nucleotides read TGTGCCAGCAGCTCCGGATTCCAAGAGACCCAGTACTTC. Amino acid sequence: CASSSGFQETQYF.

This clonotype was found a few times. The chain uses TRBV3-1 and TRBJ1-1; D might be TRBD1 (6 bases). Germline CDR1 reads LGHDT; CDR2 reads YNNKEL (reference sequence). Trimming cost V 0 bases and J 7 bases, with 12 bases left between them. This CDR3 is 14 amino acids long. The CDR3 DNA sequence: TGTGCCAGCAGCCAAGAGGACAGAAAGGGTGAAGCTTTCTTT. Translating gives CASSQEDRKGEAFF.